Below, one T cell receptor beta chain is given with its context. Its specific antigen is unknown. No much larger clone exists at a distance of one base, and base qualities are not known. The data stem from a study of cytomegalovirus exposure and HLA in healthy donors (dated by TCRdb to the late 2010s). Context from the whole study: An earlier analysis of roughly 570 of the donors reported 276 Gb of sequence data and 95 million to 120 million unique TCR beta sequences obtained from 150 million to 200 million T cells. The genetic ancestry cluster associated with self-reported Caucasian donors included approximately 85% of the 300 to 400 genotyped donors. To predict cytomegalovirus infection status, the study brought together high-throughput TCR immunosequencing, statistical association of individual TCRs with disease status, and machine learning. A later genetic analysis used genome-wide SNP genotypes for about 65% of the 666 donors, treating that subset as a discovery cohort. Typing coverage differed by locus: A, B, C, DRB1 and DQB1 were typed in roughly 620-630 donors, DQA1 in roughly 500, DPA1 in around 580, and DPB1 in just under 490. Alongside the repertoire data, information on donor age, sex, ethnicity and CMV serostatus was compiled. The later analysis used no new phenotypic data to find candidate immune exposures, relying instead on TCR beta sequences and their occurrence across donors. Every repertoire in the discovery cohort had been generated on one and the same sequencing platform. An early release that covered about 600 HLA-typed donors contained 250 to 350 gigabases of sequencing data and 80 million or so unique TCR sequences. The study aimed to test whether signatures of past pathogen exposure could be identified by cataloging public T cell receptors. Among roughly 400 genotyped donors of the cohort, an average of 235,054 unique TCR beta nucleotide sequences were sequenced per donor, around 20% of them non-productive. HLA typing covered class I and class II loci at four-digit resolution. Using immunosequencing, the study profiled T cell repertoires from 666 subjects and related those repertoires to cytomegalovirus serostatus. A handful of DR-DQ haplotypes were handled as single units for association and clustering because linkage in the cohort was strong. An earlier analysis of 587 of the donors used high-throughput TCR beta sequencing to judge whether each TCR beta V gene segment behaved as functional or pseudogenic. In addition to the first cohort of 666 subjects, a separate validation cohort of 120 different subjects was used. In a later analysis, previously published TCR beta repertoires from more than 500 donors were re-analyzed and high-resolution HLA genotyping was added so that TCR occurrence patterns could be studied. Findings and caveats that apply to the study as a whole: Because counts were too low, approximately 15 rarely observed V segments, including chromosome 9 orphons, were excluded from the earlier analysis of 500 to 700 of the donors. According to a later analysis, parvovirus B19, influenza, CMV and Epstein-Barr virus appeared linked to several top co-occurrence clusters. Linkage disequilibrium might explain the correlated functional status among segregating V segments, but an unknown experimental factor could not be ruled out. Assigning TCR associations to individual alleles was difficult when HLA alleles, especially DR and DQ, strongly co-occurred. A few of the identified cytomegalovirus-associated TCR beta chains were confirmed in vitro to be specific for cytomegalovirus antigens. A further reported finding was that TCR beta sequences accurately predicted the HLA-A and HLA-B alleles for most subjects in the first cohort. The authors suggested that the approach could potentially be generalized to other disease states and immunological phenotypes. A later analysis found that HLA-associated TCR beta chains were more clonally expanded and had lower generation probabilities than equally common non-associated chains. Most TCR sequences were observed very rarely across donors, whereas some public TCRs were present in many individuals. Specific HLA alleles were associated with 18,000 or so TCR beta sequences at a false discovery rate of 0.05 in a later analysis. In a later genetic analysis, fewer N-insertions in productive TCRs were reported among donors in an Asian-associated ancestry cluster than the roughly 670-donor mean. HLA typing was unavailable for some donors at each locus, so association tests used only the typed subset. A later genetic analysis associated a missense DCLRE1C variant with V-gene and J-gene trimming of TCR beta chains, and an independent cohort replicated the association. According to a later analysis, TCR association rates differed among HLA loci, with DRB1 alleles showing the most associated TCRs and HLA-C alleles showing the fewest. The cohort was sequenced for TCR beta chains only, and without alpha or paired-chain data the features that could be detected were limited. Some IMGT-functional V segments, including TRBV6-2 and TRBV6-3, could not be distinguished by the 87-base-pair reads and were therefore excluded. A group of highly shared sequence variants was considered likely to be a technical artifact of the sequencing pipeline. Roughly uniform sequencing depth across donors was assumed in presence/absence analyses, although this assumption may not hold. CMV serostatus was the only immune exposure information available for the cohort. In an earlier analysis of some 500 of the donors, most TCR beta V segments appeared in productive rearrangements about 90% or about 30% of the time, broadly matching IMGT annotations. The classifier was reported to diagnose cytomegalovirus status with high specificity and sensitivity in both the original cohort and the validation cohort. In a later analysis, most CMV-associated TCR beta chains were found to appear HLA-restricted, with HLA associations seemingly driven largely by CMV exposure. A total of fewer than 200 TCR beta chains were listed by the study as associated with cytomegalovirus.

To prepare the library, the immunoSEQ multiplex PCR assay was applied. For the multiplex PCR, a mixture combining 60 forward primers for TCR Vbeta segments and 13 reverse primers for TCR Jbeta segments was used. The CDR3 region of rearranged TCR beta genes was amplified from genomic DNA with a multiplex PCR assay. Amplified TCR beta libraries were sequenced as 87-base-pair reads on the Illumina HiSeq System. Per the authors' processing: A later analysis tallied around 82 million unique TCR beta chains across the 666 repertoires, and approximately 11 million of those chains were shared by two or more donors. A nearest-neighbor algorithm error-corrected the raw reads and collapsed the reads into unique sequences, merging closely related sequences to remove PCR and sequencing errors. CDR3 sequences were aligned to IMGT reference sequences to assign V, D and J gene segments. For a sequence to be retained, a match of at least six nucleotides was required to both a V gene segment and a J gene segment. Rearrangements were called productive when the CDR3 lacked stop codons and stayed in frame with V and J; all others were non-productive. Following IMGT convention, CDR3 was defined as the stretch from the second conserved V-encoded cysteine up to the conserved J-encoded phenylalanine. The earlier analysis of 587 of the donors excluded any sequence lacking an unambiguous match to a single V gene segment. In an earlier analysis of several hundred of the donors, V segments were called functional above 56.7% productive rearrangements and were called segregating when the between-donor standard deviation exceeded 5%. A statistical classification framework was developed to diagnose cytomegalovirus status using the catalog of TCR beta chain sequences. V and J gene assignment, in a later analysis, came from comparing TCR nucleotide sequences with IMGT/GENE-DB human TR gene sequences. Using the TCRdist pipeline, a later analysis assigned CDR3 sequences along with most-parsimonious VDJ recombination scenarios. In a later analysis, every TCR beta chain was defined by the combination of its CDR3 amino acid sequence and its V-gene family, and reads without a unique V-gene family were dropped. To address suspected cross-contamination and a sequencing artifact, a later analysis removed 450 to 700 highly shared, low-generation-probability nucleotide sequences. For each public chain, a later analysis derived a clonal expansion index from normalized ranks of inferred template counts within each repertoire. In a later analysis, generation probabilities were computed with a VDJ recombination model fitted to out-of-frame rearrangements, and the resulting probabilities were checked against IGoR. In a later analysis, TCR-TCR, TCR-HLA and TCR-CMV co-occurrence was scored with hypergeometric tests, and a repertoire-size bias correction was applied to TCR pairs. To estimate false discovery rates, a later analysis permuted the HLA or CMV assignments 20 times. In a later analysis, co-occurring TCRs were grouped with DBSCAN, and TCRdist sequence similarity was added when clustering was performed within HLA-allele-positive subsets. Co-occurrence clustering excluded repertoires with fewer than 30,000 or more than 120,000 public chains, plus five with anomalous nucleotide sharing. TCRdb carries this immuneACCESS record with in-frame sequences only. Its versions omit some clonotypes, under half of them owing to an unresolved V gene in the studies checked, with the rest unexplained. That table is the source of V, J and clone size, and D and trimming were worked out from the DNA. A total of 200,000 to 250,000 clones appear in this sample, roughly 81% of them only once. 0.24% of the sample is held by the ten biggest clonotypes.

The cohort was made up of roughly 670 healthy bone marrow donors. At the time of sampling, all cohort members were nominally healthy, though unrecorded immune exposures were likely present. The donor was CMV seronegative and was included in the group of approximately 350 seronegative cohort members. Each donor provided a peripheral blood sample, and peripheral blood mononuclear cells were used for TCR beta sequencing. The Qiagen DNeasy Blood Extraction Kit was used to extract genomic DNA from the blood cell samples. Per the germline V gene, SGHTA is the CDR1 and FQGTGA is the CDR2. The CDR3 contains 14 residues, cysteine and phenylalanine counted. CDR3 DNA is the only sequence kept; it has 42 bases, read in frame from the first base. Trimmed from V: 1 base; trimmed from J: 3 bases; junction bases lacking a gene match: 0.

The chain joins TRBV7-3 to TRBJ1-1, with 9 middle bases fitting TRBD1. The sample taken for sequencing was PBMCs. The TCR comes from a girl aged 2 to 9 in good health and CMV-seronegative. For the CDR3, the sequence is CASSLRTGDTEAFF. The nucleotide sequence is TGTGCCAGCAGCTTAAGGACAGGGGACACTGAAGCTTTCTTT.